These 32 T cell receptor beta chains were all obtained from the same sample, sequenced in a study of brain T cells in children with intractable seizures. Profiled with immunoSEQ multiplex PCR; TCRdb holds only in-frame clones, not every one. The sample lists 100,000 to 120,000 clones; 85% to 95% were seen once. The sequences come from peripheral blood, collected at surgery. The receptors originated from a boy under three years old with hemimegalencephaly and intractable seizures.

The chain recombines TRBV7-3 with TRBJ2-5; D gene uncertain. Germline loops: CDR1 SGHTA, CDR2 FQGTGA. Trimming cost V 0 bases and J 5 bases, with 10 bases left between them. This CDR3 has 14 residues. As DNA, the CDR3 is TGTGCCAGCAGCTTAACGGGTCCACCGGAGACCCAGTACTTC. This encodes CASSLTGPPETQYF. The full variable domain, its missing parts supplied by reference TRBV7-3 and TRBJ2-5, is GAGVSQTPSNKVTEKGKYVELRCDPISGHTALYWYRQSLGQGPEFLIYFQGTGAADDSGLPNDRFFAVRPEGSVSTLKIQRTERGDSAVYLCASSLTGPPETQYFGPGTRLLVL.

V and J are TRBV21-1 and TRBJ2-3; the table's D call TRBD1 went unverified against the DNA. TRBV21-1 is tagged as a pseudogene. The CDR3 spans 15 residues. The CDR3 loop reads CASSNTGGPICTQYF. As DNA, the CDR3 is TGTGCCAGCAGCAATACAGGGGGTCCCATTTGTACGCAGTATTTT.

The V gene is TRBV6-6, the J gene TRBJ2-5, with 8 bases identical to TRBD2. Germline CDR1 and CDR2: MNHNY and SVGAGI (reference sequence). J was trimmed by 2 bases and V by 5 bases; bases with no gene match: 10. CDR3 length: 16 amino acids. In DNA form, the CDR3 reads TGTGCCAGCAGTCCCACTCGGACTAGCTATCAAGAGACCCAGTACTTC. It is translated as CASSPTRTSYQETQYF.

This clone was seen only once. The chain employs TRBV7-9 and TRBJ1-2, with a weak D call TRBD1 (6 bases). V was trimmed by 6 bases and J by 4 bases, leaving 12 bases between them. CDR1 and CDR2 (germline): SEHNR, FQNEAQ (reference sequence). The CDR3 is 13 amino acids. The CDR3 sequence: CASRPTGSYGYTF. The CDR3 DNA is TGTGCCAGCAGACCTACAGGGAGCTATGGCTACACCTTC.

In nucleotides, the CDR3 is TGCGCCAGCAGTGTCCGGGAGACCCAGTACTTC. This sequence encodes CASSVRETQYF. The V and J genes are TRBV10-2 and TRBJ2-5, with D uncertain. The V end lost 4 bases, the J end lost 5 bases, and 5 bases lay between the germline ends. This CDR3 is built from 11 residues. From germline, CDR1 is WSHSY and CDR2 SAAADI.

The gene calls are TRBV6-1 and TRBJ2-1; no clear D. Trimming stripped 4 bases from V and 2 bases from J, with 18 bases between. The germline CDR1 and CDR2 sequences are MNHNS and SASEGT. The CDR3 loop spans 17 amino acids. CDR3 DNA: TGTGCCAGCAGTGGGACGGCACCACGATGGCCCTACAATGAGCAGTTCTTC. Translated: CASSGTAPRWPYNEQFF.

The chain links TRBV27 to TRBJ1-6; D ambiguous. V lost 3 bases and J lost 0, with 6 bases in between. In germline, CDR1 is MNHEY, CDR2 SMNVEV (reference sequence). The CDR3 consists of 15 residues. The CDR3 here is CASSFAGSYNSPLHF. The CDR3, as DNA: TGTGCCAGCAGTTTCGCGGGCTCCTATAATTCACCCCTCCACTTT.

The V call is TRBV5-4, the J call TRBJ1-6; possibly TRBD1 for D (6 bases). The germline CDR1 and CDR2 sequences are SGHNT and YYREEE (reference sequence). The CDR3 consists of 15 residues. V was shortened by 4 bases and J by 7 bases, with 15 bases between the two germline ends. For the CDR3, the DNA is TGTGCCAGCAGCCGCGACGGAGGGGGAAATTCACCCCTCCACTTT. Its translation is CASSRDGGGNSPLHF. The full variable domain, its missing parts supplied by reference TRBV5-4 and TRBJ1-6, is ETGVTQSPTHLIKTRGQQVTLRCSSQSGHNTVSWYQQALGQGPQFIFQYYREEENGRGNFPPRFSGLQFPNYSSELNVNALELDDSALYLCASSRDGGGNSPLHFGNGTRLTVT.

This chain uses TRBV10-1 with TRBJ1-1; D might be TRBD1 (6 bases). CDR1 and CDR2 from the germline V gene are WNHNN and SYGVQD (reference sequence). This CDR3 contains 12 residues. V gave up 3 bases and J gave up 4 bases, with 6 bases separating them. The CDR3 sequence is CASSDRGTEAFF. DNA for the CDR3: TGCGCCAGCAGTGACAGGGGCACTGAAGCTTTCTTT.

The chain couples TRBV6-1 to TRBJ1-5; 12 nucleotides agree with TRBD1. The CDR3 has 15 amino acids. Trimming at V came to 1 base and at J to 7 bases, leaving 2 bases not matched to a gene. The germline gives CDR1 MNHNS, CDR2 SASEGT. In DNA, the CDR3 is TGTGCCAGCAGTGAAGGGGACAGGGGGCTACAGCCCCAGCATTTT. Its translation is CASSEGDRGLQPQHF.

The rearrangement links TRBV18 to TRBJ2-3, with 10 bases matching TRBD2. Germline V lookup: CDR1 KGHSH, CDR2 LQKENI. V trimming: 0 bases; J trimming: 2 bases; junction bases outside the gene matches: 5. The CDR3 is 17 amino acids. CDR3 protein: CASSPPGSGRATDTQYF. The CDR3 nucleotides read TGTGCCAGCTCACCACCCGGGAGCGGGAGGGCCACAGATACGCAGTATTTT.

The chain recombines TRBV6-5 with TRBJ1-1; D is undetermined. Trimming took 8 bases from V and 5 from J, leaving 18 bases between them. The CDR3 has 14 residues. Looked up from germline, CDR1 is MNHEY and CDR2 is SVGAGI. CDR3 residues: CASLPSGRRTEAFF. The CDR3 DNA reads TGTGCCAGCCTACCCTCGGGCAGAAGGACTGAAGCTTTCTTT.

CDR3 sequence reads: CASSQETEWGYEQYF. The CDR3 DNA reads as TGCGCCAGCAGCCAAGAAACAGAATGGGGCTACGAGCAGTACTTC. The chain couples TRBV4-3 to TRBJ2-7; no definite D call. Germline CDR1 is LGHNA and CDR2 is YSLEER. Trimming stripped 0 bases from V and 3 bases from J, with 12 bases between. The CDR3 sequence is 15 residues long.

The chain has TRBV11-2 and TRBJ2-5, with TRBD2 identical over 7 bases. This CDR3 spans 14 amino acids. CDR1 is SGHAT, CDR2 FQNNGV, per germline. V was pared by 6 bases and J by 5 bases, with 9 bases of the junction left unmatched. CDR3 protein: CASRRGYAGETQYF. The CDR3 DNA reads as TGTGCCAGCAGGCGGGGGTATGCGGGTGAGACCCAGTACTTC. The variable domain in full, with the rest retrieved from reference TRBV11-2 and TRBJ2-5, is EAGVAQSPRYKIIEKRQSVAFWCNPISGHATLYWYQQILGQGPKLLIQFQNNGVVDDSQLPKDRFSAERLKGVDSTLKIQPAKLEDSAVYLCASRRGYAGETQYFGPGTRLLVL.

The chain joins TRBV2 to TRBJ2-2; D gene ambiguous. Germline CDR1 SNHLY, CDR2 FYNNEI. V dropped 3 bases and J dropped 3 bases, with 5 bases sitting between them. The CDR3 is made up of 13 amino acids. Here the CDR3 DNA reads TGTGCCAGCAGTGACCGCTACACCGGGGAGCTGTTTTTT. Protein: CASSDRYTGELFF. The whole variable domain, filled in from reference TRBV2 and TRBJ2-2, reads EPEVTQTPSHQVTQMGQEVILRCVPISNHLYFYWYRQILGQKVEFLVSFYNNEISEKSEIFDDQFSVERPDGSNFTLKIRSTKLEDSAMYFCASSDRYTGELFFGEGSRLTVL.

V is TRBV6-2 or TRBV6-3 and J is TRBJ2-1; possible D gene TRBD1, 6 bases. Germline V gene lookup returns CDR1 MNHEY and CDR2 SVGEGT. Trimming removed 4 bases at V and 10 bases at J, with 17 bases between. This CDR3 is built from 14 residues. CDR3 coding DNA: TGTGCCAGCAGTTCTTCCTACAGGGTGGACGAGCAGTTCTTC. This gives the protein CASSSSYRVDEQFF.

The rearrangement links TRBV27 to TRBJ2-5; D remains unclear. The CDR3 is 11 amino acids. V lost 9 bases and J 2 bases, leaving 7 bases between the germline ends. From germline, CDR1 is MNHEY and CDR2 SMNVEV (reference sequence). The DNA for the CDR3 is TGTGCCAGTAGGCAGCAAGAGACCCAGTACTTC. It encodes CASRQQETQYF.

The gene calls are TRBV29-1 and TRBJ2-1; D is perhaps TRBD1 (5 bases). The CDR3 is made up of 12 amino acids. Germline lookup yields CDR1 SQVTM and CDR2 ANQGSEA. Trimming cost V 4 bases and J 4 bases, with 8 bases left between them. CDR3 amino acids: CSVVRQYNEQFF. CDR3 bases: TGCAGCGTTGTACGACAGTACAATGAGCAGTTCTTC.

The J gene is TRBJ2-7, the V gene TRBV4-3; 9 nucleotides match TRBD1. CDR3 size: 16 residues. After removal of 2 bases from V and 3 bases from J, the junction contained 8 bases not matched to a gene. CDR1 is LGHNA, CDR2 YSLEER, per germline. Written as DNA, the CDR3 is TGCGCCAGCAGCCAATTGGGACAGGGAGGCCTCTACGAGCAGTACTTC. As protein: CASSQLGQGGLYEQYF.

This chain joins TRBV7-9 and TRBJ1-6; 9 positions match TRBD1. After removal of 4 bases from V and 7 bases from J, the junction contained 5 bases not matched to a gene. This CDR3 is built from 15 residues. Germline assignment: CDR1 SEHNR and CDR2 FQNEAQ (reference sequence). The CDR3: CASSSGTGRNSPLHF. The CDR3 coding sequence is TGTGCCAGCAGCTCCGGGACAGGGAGGAATTCACCCCTCCACTTT.

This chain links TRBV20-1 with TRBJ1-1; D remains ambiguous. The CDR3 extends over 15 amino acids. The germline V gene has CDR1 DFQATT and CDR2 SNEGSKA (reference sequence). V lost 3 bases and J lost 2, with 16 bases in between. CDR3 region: CSASPPGRTNTEAFF. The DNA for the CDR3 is TGCAGTGCTAGTCCGCCGGGGAGAACCAACACTGAAGCTTTCTTT.

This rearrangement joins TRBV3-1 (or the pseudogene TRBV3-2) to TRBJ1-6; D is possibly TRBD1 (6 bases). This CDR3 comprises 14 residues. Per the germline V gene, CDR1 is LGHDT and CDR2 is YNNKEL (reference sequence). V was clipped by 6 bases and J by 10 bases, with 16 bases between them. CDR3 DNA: TGTGCCAGCAGGGAACAGGGAGGGGAATCACCCCTCCACTTT. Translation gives CASREQGGESPLHF.

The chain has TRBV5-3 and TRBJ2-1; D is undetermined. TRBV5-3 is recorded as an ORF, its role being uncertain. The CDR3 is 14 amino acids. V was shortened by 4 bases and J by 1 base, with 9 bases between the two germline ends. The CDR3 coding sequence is TGTGCCAGAAGCGAGCTAGAATCCTACAATGAGCAGTTCTTC. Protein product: CARSELESYNEQFF.

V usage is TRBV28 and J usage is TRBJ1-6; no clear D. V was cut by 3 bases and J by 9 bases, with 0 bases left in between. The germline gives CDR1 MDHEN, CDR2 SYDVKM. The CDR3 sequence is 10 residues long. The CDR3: CASSFSPLHF. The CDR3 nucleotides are TGTGCCAGCAGTTTTTCACCCCTCCACTTT. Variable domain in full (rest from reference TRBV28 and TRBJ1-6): DVKVTQSSRYLVKRTGEKVFLECVQDMDHENMFWYRQDPGLGLRLIYFSYDVKMKEKGDIPEGYSVSREKKERFSLILESASTNQTSMYLCASSFSPLHFGNGTRLTVT.

This CDR3 reads CASRARANRDTEAFF. CDR3 sequence (DNA): TGTGCCAGCAGAGCCCGGGCCAACCGGGACACTGAAGCTTTCTTT. This sequence joins TRBV2 and TRBJ1-1; no reliable D call. The length of the CDR3 is 15 residues. The V end lost 6 bases, the J end lost 3 bases, and 17 bases lay between the germline ends. CDR1 and CDR2 from the germline V gene are SNHLY and FYNNEI.

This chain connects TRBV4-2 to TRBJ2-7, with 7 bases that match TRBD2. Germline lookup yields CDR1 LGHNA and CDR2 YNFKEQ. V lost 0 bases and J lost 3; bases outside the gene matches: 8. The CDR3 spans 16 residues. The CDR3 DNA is TGTGCCAGCAGCCAAGAGGGGGGACTACTGAGCTACGAGCAGTACTTC. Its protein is CASSQEGGLLSYEQYF.

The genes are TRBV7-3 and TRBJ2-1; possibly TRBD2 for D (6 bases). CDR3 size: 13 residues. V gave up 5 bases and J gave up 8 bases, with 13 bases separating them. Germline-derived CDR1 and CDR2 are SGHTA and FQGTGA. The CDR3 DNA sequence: TGTGCCAGCAGCGACCCGGCTAGCGATGAGCAGTTCTTC. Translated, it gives CASSDPASDEQFF. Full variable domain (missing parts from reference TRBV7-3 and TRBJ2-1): GAGVSQTPSNKVTEKGKYVELRCDPISGHTALYWYRQSLGQGPEFLIYFQGTGAADDSGLPNDRFFAVRPEGSVSTLKIQRTERGDSAVYLCASSDPASDEQFFGPGTRLTVL.

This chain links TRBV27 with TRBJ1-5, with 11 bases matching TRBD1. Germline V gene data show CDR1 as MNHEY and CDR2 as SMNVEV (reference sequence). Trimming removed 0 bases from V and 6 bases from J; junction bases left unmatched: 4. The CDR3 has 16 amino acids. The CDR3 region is CASSLSGTGGFQPQHF. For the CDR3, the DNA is TGTGCCAGCAGTTTATCCGGGACAGGGGGTTTTCAGCCCCAGCATTTT.

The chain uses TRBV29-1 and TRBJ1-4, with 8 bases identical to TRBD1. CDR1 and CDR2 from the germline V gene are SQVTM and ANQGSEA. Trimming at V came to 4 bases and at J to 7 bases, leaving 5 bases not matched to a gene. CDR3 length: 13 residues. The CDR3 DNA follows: TGCAGCGTTGGACAGGGGCGGGGTGAAAAACTGTTTTTT. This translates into CSVGQGRGEKLFF.

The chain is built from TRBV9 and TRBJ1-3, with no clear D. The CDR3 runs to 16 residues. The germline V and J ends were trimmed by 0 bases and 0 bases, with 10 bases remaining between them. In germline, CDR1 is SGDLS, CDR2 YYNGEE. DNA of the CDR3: TGTGCCAGCAGCGTAGGCCCTTCACCCTCTGGAAACACCATATATTTT. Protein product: CASSVGPSPSGNTIYF. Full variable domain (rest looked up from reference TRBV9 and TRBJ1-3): DSGVTQTPKHLITATGQRVTLRCSPRSGDLSVYWYQQSLDQGLQFLIQYYNGEERAKGNILERFSAQQFPDLHSELNLSSLELGDSALYFCASSVGPSPSGNTIYFGEGSWLTVV.

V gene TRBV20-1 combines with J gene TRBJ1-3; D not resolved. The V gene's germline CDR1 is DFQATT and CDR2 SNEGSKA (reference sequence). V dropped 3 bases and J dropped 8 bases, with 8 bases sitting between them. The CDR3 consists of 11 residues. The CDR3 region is CSARVVDTIYF. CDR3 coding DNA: TGCAGTGCTAGGGTAGTTGACACCATATATTTT.

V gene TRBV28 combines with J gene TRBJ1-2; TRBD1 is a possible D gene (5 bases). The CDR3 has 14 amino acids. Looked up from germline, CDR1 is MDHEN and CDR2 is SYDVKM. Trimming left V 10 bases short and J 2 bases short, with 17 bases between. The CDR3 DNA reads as TGTGCCACCCAGTCGCCCCAGGGAAACTATGGCTACACCTTC. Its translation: CATQSPQGNYGYTF.